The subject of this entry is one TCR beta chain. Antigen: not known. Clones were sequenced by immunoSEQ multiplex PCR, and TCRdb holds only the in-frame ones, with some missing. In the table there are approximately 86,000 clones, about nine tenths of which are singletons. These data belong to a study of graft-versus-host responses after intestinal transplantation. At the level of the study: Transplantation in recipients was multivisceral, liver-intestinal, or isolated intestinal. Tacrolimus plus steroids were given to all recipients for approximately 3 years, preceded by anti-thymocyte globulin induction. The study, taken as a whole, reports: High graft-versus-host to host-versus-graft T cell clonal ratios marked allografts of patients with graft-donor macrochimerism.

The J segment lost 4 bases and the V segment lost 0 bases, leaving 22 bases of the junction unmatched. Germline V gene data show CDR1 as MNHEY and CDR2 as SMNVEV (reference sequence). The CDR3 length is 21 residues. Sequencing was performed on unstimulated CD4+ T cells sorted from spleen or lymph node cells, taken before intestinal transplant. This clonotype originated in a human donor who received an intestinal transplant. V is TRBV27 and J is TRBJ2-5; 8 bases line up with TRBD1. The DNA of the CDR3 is TGTGCCAGCAGTTTATCTATTGGGGTTGGGGACAGGCTTAGGAGGGGAGAGACCCAGTACTTC. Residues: CASSLSIGVGDRLRRGETQYF.